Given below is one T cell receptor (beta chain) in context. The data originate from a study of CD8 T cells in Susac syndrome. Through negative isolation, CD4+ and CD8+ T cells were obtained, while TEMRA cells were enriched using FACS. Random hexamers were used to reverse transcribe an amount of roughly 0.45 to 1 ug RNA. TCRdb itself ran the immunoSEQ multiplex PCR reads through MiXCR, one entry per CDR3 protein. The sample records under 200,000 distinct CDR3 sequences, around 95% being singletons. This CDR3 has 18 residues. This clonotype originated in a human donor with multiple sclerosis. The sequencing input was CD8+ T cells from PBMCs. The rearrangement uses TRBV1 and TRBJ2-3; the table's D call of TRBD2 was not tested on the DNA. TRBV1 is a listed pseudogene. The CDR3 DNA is TGCACCAGCAGCTCGGGACTAGCGGGGATTCCGAACACAGATACGCAGTATTTT. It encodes CTSSSGLAGIPNTDTQYF.